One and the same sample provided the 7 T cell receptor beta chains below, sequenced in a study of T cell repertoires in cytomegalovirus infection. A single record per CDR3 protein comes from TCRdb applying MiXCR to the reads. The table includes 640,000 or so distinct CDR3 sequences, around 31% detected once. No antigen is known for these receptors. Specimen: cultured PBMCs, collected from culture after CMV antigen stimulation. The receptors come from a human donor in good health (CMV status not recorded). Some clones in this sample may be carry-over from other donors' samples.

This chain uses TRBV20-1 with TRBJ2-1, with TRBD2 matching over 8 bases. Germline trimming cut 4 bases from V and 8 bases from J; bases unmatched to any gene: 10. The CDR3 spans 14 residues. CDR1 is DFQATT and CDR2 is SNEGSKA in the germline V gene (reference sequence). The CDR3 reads CSATGTSAGDEQFF. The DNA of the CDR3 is TGCAGTGCTACCGGGACTAGTGCTGGGGATGAGCAGTTCTTC.

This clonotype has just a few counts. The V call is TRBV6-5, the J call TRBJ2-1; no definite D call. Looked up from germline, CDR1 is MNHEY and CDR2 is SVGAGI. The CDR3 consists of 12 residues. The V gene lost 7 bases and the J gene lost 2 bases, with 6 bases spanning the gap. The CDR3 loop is CASTGPYNEQFF. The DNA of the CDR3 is TGTGCCAGCACAGGTCCCTACAATGAGCAGTTCTTC.

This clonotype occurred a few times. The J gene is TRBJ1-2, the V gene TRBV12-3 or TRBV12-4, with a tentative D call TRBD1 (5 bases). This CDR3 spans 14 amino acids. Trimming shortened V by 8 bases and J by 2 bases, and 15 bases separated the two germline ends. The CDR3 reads CASGDFGSNYGYTF. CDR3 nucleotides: TGTGCCAGCGGGGACTTCGGCAGCAACTATGGCTACACCTTC.

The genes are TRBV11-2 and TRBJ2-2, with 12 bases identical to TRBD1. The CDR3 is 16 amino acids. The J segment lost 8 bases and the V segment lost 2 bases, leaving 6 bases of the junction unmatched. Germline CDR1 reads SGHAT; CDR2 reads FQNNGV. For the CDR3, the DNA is TGTGCCAGCAGCTTACCCTGGGACAGGGGGCGAGGGGAGCTGTTTTTT. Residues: CASSLPWDRGRGELFF.

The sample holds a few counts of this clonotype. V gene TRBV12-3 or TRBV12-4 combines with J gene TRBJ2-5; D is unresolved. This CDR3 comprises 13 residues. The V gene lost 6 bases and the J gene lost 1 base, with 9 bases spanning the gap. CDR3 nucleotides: TGTGCCAGCAGACGGACGGCCCAAGAGACCCAGTACTTC. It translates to CASRRTAQETQYF.

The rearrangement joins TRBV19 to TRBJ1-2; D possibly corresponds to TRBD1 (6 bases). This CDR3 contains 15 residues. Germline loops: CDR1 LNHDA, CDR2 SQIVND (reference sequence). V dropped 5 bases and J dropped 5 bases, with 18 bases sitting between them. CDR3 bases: TGTGCCAGTAGTCCCAACGGGGGCGCTGCTTATGGCTACACCTTC. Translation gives CASSPNGGAAYGYTF. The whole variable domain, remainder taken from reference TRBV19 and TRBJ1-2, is DGGITQSPKYLFRKEGQNVTLSCEQNLNHDAMYWYRQDPGQGLRLIYYSQIVNDFQKGDIAEGYSVSREKKESFPLTVTSAQKNPTAFYLCASSPNGGAAYGYTFGSGTRLTVV.

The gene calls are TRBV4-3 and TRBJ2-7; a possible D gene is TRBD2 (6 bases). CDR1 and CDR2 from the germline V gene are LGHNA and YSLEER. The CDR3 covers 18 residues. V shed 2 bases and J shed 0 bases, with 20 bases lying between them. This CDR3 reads CASSQYLGLADRSYEQYF. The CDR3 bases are TGCGCCAGCAGCCAATATCTTGGGTTAGCGGACCGCTCCTACGAGCAGTACTTC.